The entry below gives a single T cell receptor beta chain sequence along with its context. What it binds is not known. A much larger clone sits a single nucleotide away, making a read error possible. Amplified TCR beta CDR3 regions were obtained using RNA transcripts as template. Scientists carried out first-round RT-PCR using HTBI primers and then a second-round multiplex PCR. MiXCR, run by TCRdb on the multiplex PCR reads, gives a single entry per CDR3 protein. The repertoire holds roughly 1.1 million distinct CDR3 sequences, about 40% seen once, with around 10% in the top ten. These data originate in a study of Graves' ophthalmopathy and Graves' hyperthyroidism. Study-level results: Progression of ophthalmopathy was predicted by the model with about 68% sensitivity and under 85% specificity.

Newly diagnosed hyperthyroidism donors, aged 18 to 65, duration under 2 months. Other autoimmune diseases, uncontrolled infections, pregnancy or lactation ruled patients out of participation. The CDR3 covers 13 residues. CDR1 MGHDK and CDR2 SYGVNS come from the germline V gene. V was cut by 7 bases and J by 8 bases, with 17 bases left in between. The chain combines TRBV25-1 with TRBJ1-1; D may be TRBD1 (5 bases). The sample was peripheral blood or thyroid tissue (not recorded which). This TCR was sampled from an adult man with Graves' hyperthyroidism. The CDR3 nucleotides are TGTGCCAGCACCTCGTGGGACGGGGGAGAAGCTTTCTTT. Protein: CASTSWDGGEAFF.